This T cell receptor (beta chain) was found in a study of CXCR3-negative and CXCR3-positive naive CD8 T cells. About this clonotype: Its antigen is undetermined.

Study-wide points: Most assays were run on fresh PBMCs (CXCR3 expression partially decreased after cryopreservation). Similar TRBV-TRBJ gene usage was seen in naive CXCR3-negative and CXCR3-positive cells, but not in memory cells. CXCR3-expressing naive cells carried TRB CDR3s more hydrophobic than those of CXCR3-negative naive cells.

Naive CD8+ T lymphocytes were specified as CD45RO-CCR7+CD27+CD95-. Through 5' RACE with UMI labels, the TRB cDNA libraries were prepared. For each CDR3 protein, TCRdb gives one entry from its re-call of the 5' RACE reads, without DNA. This sample's table has about 150,000 distinct CDR3 sequences. The CDR3 covers 13 residues. CDR1 is SGHVS, CDR2 FNYEAQ, per germline. This receptor was identified in a human donor in good health. Some clones in this sample may be carry-over from other donors' samples. The sample taken for sequencing was naive CXCR3+ CD8+ T cells from blood. Subset in this sample: CD45RO-CCR7+CD27+CD95- naive CD8+ T cells expressing CXCR3 (TNR3+). This rearrangement joins TRBV7-6 to TRBJ2-1; TCRdb's D gene call, TRBD1, goes unchecked for lack of DNA. This CDR3 is CASSLARVGEQFF.